This TCR beta chain came from a study of cytomegalovirus exposure and HLA in healthy donors. Study observations and caveats: Productive rates of about 87% or about 30% were seen for most TCR beta V segments in an earlier analysis. In a later analysis, TCR association rates varied by HLA locus: DRB1 most, HLA-C fewest.

The CDR3 contains 17 residues. From germline, CDR1 is LNHDA and CDR2 SQIVND (reference sequence). V was pared by 5 bases and J by 7 bases, with 16 bases of the junction left unmatched. Turning to this clone: Its antigen is not identified.

The PCR employed 60 Vbeta primers together with 13 Jbeta primers. Repertoires were generated with immunoSEQ multiplex PCR, while TCRdb's copy carries only in-frame clones and drops some. Among nearly 110,000 clones listed, 82% were seen once. Sequenced input: PBMCs. This receptor was taken from a man in his thirties or forties in good health and CMV-seropositive. The rearrangement joins TRBV19 to TRBJ2-5; 10 positions match TRBD1. Here the CDR3 DNA reads TGTGCCAGTAGTCCCCATTCGGGACAGGGGCCCCTTCGGACCCAGTACTTC. As protein: CASSPHSGQGPLRTQYF.